The T cell receptor beta chain under discussion was sequenced for a study of blood T cells in healthy people across ages. Germline trimming cut 4 bases from V and 10 bases from J; bases unmatched to any gene: 8. Germline CDR1 is MNHNY and CDR2 is SVGAGI (reference sequence). The CDR3 contains 14 residues. It was with a sample-barcoded 5' primer and a J-beta primer mix that a second PCR of roughly 7 to 12 cycles was run. TCRdb ran MiXCR on the 5' RACE reads and lists one entry per CDR3 protein. The data show 700,000 to 1,000,000 distinct CDR3 sequences, with under 45% seen just once and roughly 19% held by the top ten.

Sequencing used blood. This chain joins TRBV6-6 and TRBJ1-4, with 8 bases aligning to TRBD1. The TCR comes from a man aged 60 to 75 in good health. CDR3 nucleotides: TGTGCCAGCAGTTTCACGGGACAGGCAGGAAAACTGTTTTTT. Amino acid sequence: CASSFTGQAGKLFF.